These T cell receptor beta chains were read from a single sample in a study of technical replicates of blood from a handful of donors. TCRdb's table, derived via immunoSEQ multiplex PCR, lists solely in-frame clones and lacks some. The sample consists of about 74,000 clones, around 91% of them appearing once. Material for sequencing was T cells isolated from PBMCs. The receptors stem from a human donor in good health. Both conserved end residues are part of each CDR3. The order of the fields is V gene, D gene, J gene, CDR3 DNA, CDR3 protein. A D gene is named only where the DNA matches it firmly.

V gene: TRBV27; D gene: TRBD1; J gene: TRBJ2-7; CDR3 DNA: TGTGCCAGCGGAGTCGGGACAGCCTACGAGCAGTACTTC; CDR3 protein: CASGVGTAYEQYF
V gene: TRBV19; D gene: .; J gene: TRBJ2-7; CDR3 DNA: TGTGCCAGTAGTAACCCGGTCATCCCATACGAGCAGTACTTC; CDR3 protein: CASSNPVIPYEQYF
V gene: TRBV6-1; D gene: .; J gene: TRBJ2-1; CDR3 DNA: TGTGCCAGCAAACTGACTTCCTACAATGAGCAGTTCTTC; CDR3 protein: CASKLTSYNEQFF
V gene: TRBV27; D gene: .; J gene: TRBJ2-1; CDR3 DNA: TGTGCCAGCAGCTTCGACCGCAGGGAATACAATGAGCAGTTCTTC; CDR3 protein: CASSFDRREYNEQFF
V gene: TRBV7-2; D gene: TRBD2; J gene: TRBJ2-1; CDR3 DNA: TGTGCCAGCAGCTGGGGGGGTTTACTAGCGGGAGTGGGGGAGTTCTTC; CDR3 protein: CASSWGGLLAGVGEFF
V gene: TRBV27; D gene: TRBD1; J gene: TRBJ1-2; CDR3 DNA: TGTGCCAGCAGTGCGTACCGGGACAGGGGTACGGGCTATGGCTACACCTTC; CDR3 protein: CASSAYRDRGTGYGYTF
V gene: TRBV19; D gene: .; J gene: TRBJ1-3; CDR3 DNA: TGTGCCGGACGGGACTCTGGAAACACCATATATTTT; CDR3 protein: CAGRDSGNTIYF
V gene: TRBV18; D gene: TRBD2; J gene: TRBJ2-7; CDR3 DNA: TGTGCCAGCTCACCCGAGACTAGCGGGAGGGTCAGCTACGAGCAGTACTTC; CDR3 protein: CASSPETSGRVSYEQYF
V gene: TRBV27; D gene: TRBD1; J gene: TRBJ2-2; CDR3 DNA: TGTGCCAGCAGTGAGACAGGGGCAGGCGCCGGGGAGCTGTTTTTT; CDR3 protein: CASSETGAGAGELFF
V gene: TRBV14; D gene: .; J gene: TRBJ1-5; CDR3 DNA: TGTGCCAGCAGCTCGTCAGGGGATCAGCCCCAGCATTTT; CDR3 protein: CASSSSGDQPQHF